This paragraph reports one TCR beta chain. What it binds is not known. Germline lookup yields CDR1 ENHRY and CDR2 SYGVKD. V was pared by 0 bases and J by 4 bases, with 13 bases between. This CDR3 has 16 residues. PCR involved 60 Vbeta and 13 Jbeta primers. Original methodology: Some 80 million unique TCR beta chains, roughly 10 million shared, were counted in a later analysis. Sequencing was performed with immunoSEQ multiplex PCR; in TCRdb, only in-frame clones are kept and a portion is missing. Clonal size and the V and J genes are those of that table, whereas D and trimming came from the DNA. The table lists about 200,000 clones. This entry comes from a study of cytomegalovirus exposure and HLA in healthy donors. Study findings and constraints: CMV antigen specificity of three CMV-associated chains was confirmed in vitro.

The sample was PBMCs. The chain joins TRBV10-3 to TRBJ1-5; the D gene is possibly TRBD1 (5 bases). This clonotype was obtained from a boy aged 10-17 years in good health and CMV-seronegative. DNA for the CDR3: TGTGCCATCAGTGAGTCTGTGGACATCTTAAATCAGCCCCAGCATTTT. It translates to CAISESVDILNQPQHF.